This T cell receptor beta chain was recorded in a study of identical twins. Study results and limitations: Beta out-of-frame sequences showed weaker excess twin sharing. The conclusions drew on cross-sectional statistical analysis instead of tracking the same donors.

This clonotype appeared a few times. Its specificity is unknown. Each cDNA held unique molecular identifiers, and template switching gave it a universal primer site. TCRdb re-called the 5' RACE reads with MiXCR, one entry per CDR3 protein. The sample lists approximately 220,000 distinct CDR3 sequences; approximately 7.9% were seen once. Healthy Caucasians alone served as donors. With 5 bases removed from V and 5 bases from J, the gap between germline ends came to 19 bases. The CDR3 is made up of 15 amino acids. Looked up from germline, CDR1 is SGHRS and CDR2 is YFSETQ. This same sample was also part of a study on yellow fever vaccine responses in identical twins.

V gene TRBV5-1 combines with J gene TRBJ2-5, with D perhaps matching TRBD2 (5 bases). Sequencing was carried out using CD8+ T cells sorted from blood. This TCR was recovered from a woman between 18 and 29 years old in good health. CDR3 coding DNA: TGCGCCAGCAGAACCGACCTCGGGGTCGTGGAGACCCAGTACTTC. The encoded protein is CASRTDLGVVETQYF.